Listed here is a single T cell receptor beta chain. What it recognizes is unknown. V lost 3 bases and J lost 5, with 10 bases in between. CDR1 is SGHAT and CDR2 is FQNNGV in the germline V gene. The CDR3 consists of 14 residues. This specimen comes from a study of OX40 agonist ivuxolimab in advanced cancers. Study-wide context: Partial responses occurred in three patients (one hepatocellular carcinoma, two cutaneous melanoma). Study-level findings and limits: At 0.1 to 3.0 mg/kg, clonal expansion of CD4+ and CD8+ blood T cells had occurred by week 6.

The assay was immunoSEQ multiplex PCR, and TCRdb's table has in-frame clones only and misses some. The sample contains tens of thousands of clones, approximately 90% of which appear only once. This chain links TRBV11-2 with TRBJ2-2; D gene uncertain. Sequencing used CD4+ or CD8+ T cells sorted from blood, obtained in a trial of the OX40 agonist ivuxolimab. This sequence originates from an adult with an advanced solid tumor such as melanoma, head and neck, liver or kidney cancer. The CDR3 reads CASSFVLGTGELFF. In DNA form, the CDR3 reads TGTGCCAGCAGCTTCGTCTTAGGGACCGGGGAGCTGTTTTTT.